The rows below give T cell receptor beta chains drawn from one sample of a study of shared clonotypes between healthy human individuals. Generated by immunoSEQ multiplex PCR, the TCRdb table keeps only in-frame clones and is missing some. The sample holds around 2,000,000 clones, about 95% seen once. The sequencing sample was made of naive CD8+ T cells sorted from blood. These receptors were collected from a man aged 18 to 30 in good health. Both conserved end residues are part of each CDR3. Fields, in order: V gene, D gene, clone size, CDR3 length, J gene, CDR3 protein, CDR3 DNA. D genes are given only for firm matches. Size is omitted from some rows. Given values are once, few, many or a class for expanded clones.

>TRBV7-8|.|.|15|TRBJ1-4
CASSSHGGTNEKLFF
TGTGCCAGCAGCTCACATGGAGGGACTAATGAAAAACTGTTTTTT
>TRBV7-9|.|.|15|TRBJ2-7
CASSLGVAGSNEQYF
TGTGCCAGCAGCTTAGGGGTGGCAGGTTCCAACGAGCAGTACTTC
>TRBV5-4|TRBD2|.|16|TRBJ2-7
CASSLGLAGDTYEQYF
TGTGCCAGCAGCTTAGGACTAGCGGGAGACACCTACGAGCAGTACTTC
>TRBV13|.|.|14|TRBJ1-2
CASSLGYSGEGYTF
TGTGCCAGCAGCTTAGGCTATTCGGGGGAAGGCTACACCTTC
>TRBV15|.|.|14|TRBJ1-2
CATSREWGDYGYTF
TGTGCCACCAGCAGAGAATGGGGGGACTATGGCTACACCTTC
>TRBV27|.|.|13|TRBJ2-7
CASSLSASYEQYF
TGTGCCAGCAGTTTATCCGCCAGTTACGAGCAGTACTTC
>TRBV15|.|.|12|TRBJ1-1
CATSRVSAAAFF
TGTGCCACCAGCAGAGTTTCAGCGGCAGCTTTCTTT
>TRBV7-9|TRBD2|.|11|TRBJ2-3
CASIGGDTQYF
TGTGCCAGCATCGGGGGGGATACGCAGTATTTT
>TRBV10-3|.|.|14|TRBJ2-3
CAISEWQATDTQYF
TGTGCCATCAGTGAGTGGCAGGCCACAGATACGCAGTATTTT
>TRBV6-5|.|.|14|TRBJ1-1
CASRTRGRDTEAFF
TGTGCCAGCAGAACAAGGGGGAGGGACACTGAAGCTTTCTTT
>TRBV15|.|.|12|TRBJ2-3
CATSLGADTQYF
TGTGCCACCAGTCTCGGCGCAGATACGCAGTATTTT
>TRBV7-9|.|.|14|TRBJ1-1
CASSLVGGNTEAFF
TGTGCCAGCAGCTTAGTCGGCGGGAACACTGAAGCTTTCTTT
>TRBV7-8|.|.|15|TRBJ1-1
CASSFGRIGGTEAFF
TGTGCCAGCAGCTTCGGCAGGATCGGGGGCACTGAAGCTTTCTTT
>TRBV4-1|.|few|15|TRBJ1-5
CASSLGQLSNQPQHF
TGCGCCAGCAGCCTAGGACAGCTTAGCAATCAGCCCCAGCATTTT
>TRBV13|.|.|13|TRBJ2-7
CASSLRPGPEQYF
TGTGCCAGCAGCCTACGTCCGGGACCCGAGCAGTACTTC
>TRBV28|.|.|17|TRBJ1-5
CASSLGTFREGNQPQHF
TGTGCCAGCAGTTTAGGGACCTTTAGGGAGGGCAATCAGCCCCAGCATTTT
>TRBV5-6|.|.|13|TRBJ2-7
CASSLGGMQEQYF
TGTGCCAGCAGCTTGGGGGGAATGCAAGAGCAGTACTTC
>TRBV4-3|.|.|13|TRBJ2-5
CASSPRIQETQYF
TGCGCCAGCAGCCCTCGTATCCAAGAGACCCAGTACTTC
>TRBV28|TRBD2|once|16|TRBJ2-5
CASSSQPLAGKETQYF
TGTGCCAGCAGTTCCCAGCCACTAGCGGGGAAAGAGACCCAGTACTTC
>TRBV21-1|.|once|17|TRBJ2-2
CASSKALTGRNTGELFF
TGTGCCAGCAGCAAAGCCCTAACAGGGAGGAACACCGGGGAGCTGTTTTTT
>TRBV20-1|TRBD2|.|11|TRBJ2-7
CSAVLAGEQYF
TGCAGTGCTGTACTAGCGGGAGAGCAGTACTTC
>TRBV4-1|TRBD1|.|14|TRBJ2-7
CASSPGQGNHEQYF
TGCGCCAGCAGCCCCGGACAGGGAAACCACGAGCAGTACTTC
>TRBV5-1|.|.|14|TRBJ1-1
CASSFRVSDTEAFF
TGCGCCAGCAGCTTCAGGGTTAGTGACACTGAAGCTTTCTTT
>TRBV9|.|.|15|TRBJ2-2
CASSVYSSNTGELFF
TGTGCCAGCAGCGTATACAGTTCGAACACCGGGGAGCTGTTTTTT
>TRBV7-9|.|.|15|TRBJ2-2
CASSSEQGATGELFF
TGTGCCAGCAGCTCCGAGCAAGGGGCCACCGGGGAGCTGTTTTTT
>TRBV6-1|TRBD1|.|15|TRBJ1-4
CASSVVDRVGEKLFF
TGTGCCAGCAGTGTAGTCGACAGGGTAGGAGAAAAACTGTTTTTT
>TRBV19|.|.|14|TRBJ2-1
CASSPPPPGHEQFF
TGTGCCAGTAGTCCCCCCCCACCGGGGCATGAGCAGTTCTTC
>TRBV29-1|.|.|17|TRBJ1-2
CSAPLGSRDTYNYGYTF
TGCAGCGCCCCCTTAGGGAGCCGGGACACTTATAACTATGGCTACACCTTC
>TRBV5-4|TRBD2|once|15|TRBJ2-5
CASSLGAGAGETQYF
TGTGCCAGCAGCTTAGGAGCGGGGGCTGGAGAGACCCAGTACTTC
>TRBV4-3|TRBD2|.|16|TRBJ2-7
CASSQSALAGVGEQYF
TGCGCCAGCAGCCAATCGGCACTAGCGGGAGTTGGAGAGCAGTACTTC
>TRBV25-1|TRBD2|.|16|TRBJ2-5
CASSPRAGASQETQYF
TGTGCCAGCAGTCCTCGAGCGGGAGCTTCACAAGAGACCCAGTACTTC
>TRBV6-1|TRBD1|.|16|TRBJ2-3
CASSEGQVLSTDTQYF
TGTGCCAGCAGTGAGGGACAGGTCCTAAGCACAGATACGCAGTATTTT
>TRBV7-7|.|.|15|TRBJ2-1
CASSLVSGPYNEQFF
TGTGCTAGCAGCTTAGTTAGCGGCCCTTACAATGAGCAGTTCTTC
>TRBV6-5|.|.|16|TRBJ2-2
CASSYSTGENTGELFF
TGTGCCAGCAGTTACTCAACAGGCGAGAACACCGGGGAGCTGTTTTTT
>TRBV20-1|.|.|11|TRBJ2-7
CSAEEAYEQYF
TGCAGTGCTGAAGAAGCCTACGAGCAGTACTTC
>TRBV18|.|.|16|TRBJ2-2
CASSPLEGEYTGELFF
TGTGCCAGCTCACCTCTGGAGGGAGAATACACCGGGGAGCTGTTTTTT
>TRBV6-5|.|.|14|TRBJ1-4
CASSYGAGVEKLFF
TGTGCCAGCAGTTATGGTGCCGGGGTTGAAAAACTGTTTTTT
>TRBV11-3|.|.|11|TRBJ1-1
CASSLEDEAFF
TGTGCCAGCAGCTTAGAAGATGAAGCTTTCTTT
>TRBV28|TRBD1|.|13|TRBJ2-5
CASSDRGPETQYF
TGTGCCAGCAGTGACAGGGGACCGGAGACCCAGTACTTC
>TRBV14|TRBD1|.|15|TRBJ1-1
CASSQGGTGWAEAFF
TGTGCCAGCAGCCAAGGCGGGACAGGGTGGGCTGAAGCTTTCTTT
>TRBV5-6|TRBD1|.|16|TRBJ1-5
CASSLGGTAINQPQHF
TGTGCCAGCAGCTTGGGCGGGACAGCCATCAATCAGCCCCAGCATTTT
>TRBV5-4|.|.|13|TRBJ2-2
CASSLREAGELFF
TGTGCCAGCAGCTTGAGGGAAGCCGGGGAGCTGTTTTTT
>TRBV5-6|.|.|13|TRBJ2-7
CASSLGPSLEQYF
TGTGCCAGCAGCTTGGGTCCTAGCTTGGAGCAGTACTTC
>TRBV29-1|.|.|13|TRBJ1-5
CSVEREAGQPQHF
TGCAGCGTTGAGCGGGAGGCCGGTCAGCCCCAGCATTTT
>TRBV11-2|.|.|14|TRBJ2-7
CASSLAGQTYEQYF
TGTGCCAGCAGCTTAGCAGGGCAAACGTACGAGCAGTACTTC
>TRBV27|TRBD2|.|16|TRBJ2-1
CASSLASGSSYNEQFF
TGTGCCAGCAGTCTAGCTAGCGGGAGCTCCTACAATGAGCAGTTCTTC
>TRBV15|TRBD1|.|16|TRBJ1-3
CATAGGQGISGNTIYF
TGTGCCACAGCGGGGGGACAGGGAATCTCTGGAAACACCATATATTTT
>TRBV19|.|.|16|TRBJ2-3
CASSPPTGPHTDTQYF
TGTGCCAGTAGTCCGCCGACAGGTCCCCACACAGATACGCAGTATTTT
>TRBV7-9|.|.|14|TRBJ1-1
CASSSSGLNTEAFF
TGTGCCAGCAGCTCATCGGGTCTGAACACTGAAGCTTTCTTT